The source of this T cell receptor (beta chain) is a study of shared clonotypes between healthy human individuals. The V and J ends lost 4 bases and 2 bases, in that order; junction bases with no gene match: 5. CDR1 is LNHDA and CDR2 is SQIVND in the germline V gene (reference sequence). CDR3 length equals 16 residues. As to this clone: The antigen remains unidentified.

General study points: Generation probabilities of non-shared clonotypes were lower (relative to those shared by all four donors).

Libraries were prepared by immunoSEQ multiplex PCR; TCRdb keeps only in-frame clonotypes and omits some of them. The sample lists 1.6 million or so clones; roughly 95% were seen once. This receptor was taken from a man aged 30 to 39 in good health. The chain combines TRBV19 with TRBJ2-3; TRBD2 aligns across 11 bases. Material: naive CD4+ T cells sorted from blood. Indicated subset: CD45RA+ positively selected. CDR3 nucleotides: TGTGCCAGTAGTACTCTAGCGGGAGGTCCCACAGATACGCAGTATTTT. Its protein is CASSTLAGGPTDTQYF.